This T cell receptor (beta chain) was obtained from a study of blood T cell repertoires in COVID-19 (dated by TCRdb to 2019 to 2021). Looking at the study overall: Samples covering the acute and convalescent phases of COVID-19 were provided by collaborators in the United States, Italy and Spain. Subjects who had been exposed to COVID-19, were actively infected with it, or had recovered from it provided the deeply sampled blood TCRbeta repertoires that made up the dataset. The material from the prospective study consisted of cDNA or gDNA derived from T cells, B-cell-depleted T cells, or PBMCs. Sample metadata almost always included a de-identified subject ID, COVID-19 status, age in years and sex. HLA class I and class II types, where available, came from metadata supplied by the sample provider rather than from assay-based typing. A freely available public database, intended as a resource for researchers studying the immune response to SARS-CoV-2, is where the repertoires were released. The samples were drawn from the first 160 participants of the ongoing ImmuneRACE study and from some 1,300 subjects provided by 6 global collaborators. Broad study findings and their caveats: Clinical and demographic metadata were provided uncurated, with the amount varying by source and participant.

From the cysteine through the phenylalanine, the CDR3 covers 16 amino acids. The only DNA kept is the CDR3, 48 bases in frame from the first base. From the germline V gene (reference sequence), CDR1 is LNHDA and CDR2 is SQIVND. Trimming at the junction amounts to 1 base on V and 6 bases on J, and the germline ends lie 13 bases apart. At one collaborating source in Seattle, patients were enrolled during active infection and were followed longitudinally through the course of disease. The collaborating institutions used their own protocols to collect whole blood in K2EDTA tubes. For TCRbeta analysis, collaborators shipped samples in one of three forms: frozen whole blood, isolated PBMCs, or DNA extracted from either of those sample types. For this clone: Its antigen is unknown. Base qualities are not recorded, but no much larger clone differs from it by a single base.

TCRbeta CDR3 regions were amplified from genomic DNA using the immunoSEQ Assay, a bias-controlled multiplex PCR. As for the authors' bioinformatics: Within the assay, amplification of reference gene primers was used to estimate how many nucleated cells each sample contained. Sequence reads were collapsed and filtered to measure the absolute abundance of every unique TCRbeta CDR3 rearrangement. For each sample, productive Simpson clonality was calculated as the square root of Simpson's diversity index across productive rearrangements. The table was pulled from immuneACCESS by TCRdb, which kept in-frame rearrangements only. Such tables lose some clones; where checked, under half of the loss comes from unresolved V genes, and the rest has no known cause. For V, J and clone size, that table is used; D and trimming come from the DNA. The sample profile shows about 160,000 clones; approximately 86% of them were found once. The ten largest account for 0.45% to 0.6% of the sample.

The sequence joins TRBV19 to TRBJ1-6; tentative D gene TRBD1, with 6 bases matching. The receptor was derived from a man aged 60 to 75 with COVID-19, enrolled during active disease. Material: peripheral blood. DNA sequence: TGTGCCAGTAGTATAGCTCGTGGACAGCTTAATTCACCCCTCCACTTT. It codes for CASSIARGQLNSPLHF.